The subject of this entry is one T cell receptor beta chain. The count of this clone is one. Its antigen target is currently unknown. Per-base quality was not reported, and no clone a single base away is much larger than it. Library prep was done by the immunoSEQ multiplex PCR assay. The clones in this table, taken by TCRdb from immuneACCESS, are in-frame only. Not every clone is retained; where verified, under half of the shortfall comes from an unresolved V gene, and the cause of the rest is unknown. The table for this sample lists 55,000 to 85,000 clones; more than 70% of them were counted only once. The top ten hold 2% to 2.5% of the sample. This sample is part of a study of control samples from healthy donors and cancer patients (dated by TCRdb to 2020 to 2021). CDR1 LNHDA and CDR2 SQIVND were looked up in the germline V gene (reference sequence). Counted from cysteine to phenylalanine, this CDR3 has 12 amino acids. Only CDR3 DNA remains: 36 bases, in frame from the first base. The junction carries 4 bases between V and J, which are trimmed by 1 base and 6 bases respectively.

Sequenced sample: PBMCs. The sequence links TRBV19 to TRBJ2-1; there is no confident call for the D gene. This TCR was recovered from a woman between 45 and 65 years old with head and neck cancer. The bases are TGTGCCAGTAGTATAGGCGTCAATGAGCAGTTCTTC. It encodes CASSIGVNEQFF. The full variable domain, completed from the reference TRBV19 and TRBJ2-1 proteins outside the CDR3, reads DGGITQSPKYLFRKEGQNVTLSCEQNLNHDAMYWYRQDPGQGLRLIYYSQIVNDFQKGDIAEGYSVSREKKESFPLTVTSAQKNPTAFYLCASSIGVNEQFFGPGTRLTVL.